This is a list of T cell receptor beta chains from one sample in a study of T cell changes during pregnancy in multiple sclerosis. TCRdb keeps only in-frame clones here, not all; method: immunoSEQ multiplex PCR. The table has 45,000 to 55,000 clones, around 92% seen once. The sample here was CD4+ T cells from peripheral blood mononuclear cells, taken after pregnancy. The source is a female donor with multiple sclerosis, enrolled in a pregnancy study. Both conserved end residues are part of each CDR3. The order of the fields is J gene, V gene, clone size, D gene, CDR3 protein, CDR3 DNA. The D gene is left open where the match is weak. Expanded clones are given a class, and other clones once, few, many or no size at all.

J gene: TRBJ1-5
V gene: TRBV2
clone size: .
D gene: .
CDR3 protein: CASSEASGTKNQPQHF
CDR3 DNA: TGTGCCAGCAGTGAAGCGTCCGGGACAAAGAATCAGCCCCAGCATTTT

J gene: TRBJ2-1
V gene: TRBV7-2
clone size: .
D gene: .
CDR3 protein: CASSPPGVGEQFF
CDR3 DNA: TGTGCCAGCAGCCCGCCGGGGGTAGGGGAGCAGTTCTTC

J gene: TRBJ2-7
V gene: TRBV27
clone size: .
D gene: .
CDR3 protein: CASSLRLSGRDEQYF
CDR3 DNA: TGTGCCAGCAGTTTAAGGTTGAGCGGCCGTGACGAGCAGTACTTC

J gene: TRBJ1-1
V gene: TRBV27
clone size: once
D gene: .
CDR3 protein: CASRESSGTEAFF
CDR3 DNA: TGTGCCAGCCGGGAATCCTCGGGCACTGAAGCTTTCTTT

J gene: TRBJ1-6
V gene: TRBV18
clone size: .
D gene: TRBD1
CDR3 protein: CASSTLDRGNSPLHF
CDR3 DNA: TGTGCCAGCTCAACATTAGACAGGGGTAATTCACCCCTCCACTTT

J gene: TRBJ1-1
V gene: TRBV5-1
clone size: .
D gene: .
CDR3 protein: CASSLDGHPNTEAFF
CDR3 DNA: TGCGCCAGCAGCTTGGACGGACACCCGAACACTGAAGCTTTCTTT

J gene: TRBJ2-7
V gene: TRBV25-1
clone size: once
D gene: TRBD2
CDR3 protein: CASRSSGKYYEQYF
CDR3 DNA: TGTGCCAGCAGATCTAGCGGGAAGTACTACGAGCAGTACTTC

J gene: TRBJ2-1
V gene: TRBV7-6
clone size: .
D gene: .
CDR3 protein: CASSLELAKGGSDEQFF
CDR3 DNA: TGTGCCAGCAGCTTAGAACTAGCGAAGGGGGGCTCAGATGAGCAGTTCTTC

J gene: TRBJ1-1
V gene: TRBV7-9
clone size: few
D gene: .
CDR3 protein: CASSLAQGGTEAFF
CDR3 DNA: TGTGCCAGCAGCTTAGCGCAGGGTGGCACTGAAGCTTTCTTT

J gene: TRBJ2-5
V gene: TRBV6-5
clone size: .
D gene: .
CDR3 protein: CASSYSTVSLKETQYF
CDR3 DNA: TGTGCCAGCAGTTACTCGACAGTTTCGCTTAAAGAGACCCAGTACTTC

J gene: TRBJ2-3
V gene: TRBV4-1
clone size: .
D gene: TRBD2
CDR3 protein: CASSAIAGGTDTQYF
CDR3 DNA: TGCGCCAGCAGTGCTATAGCGGGAGGTACAGATACGCAGTATTTT

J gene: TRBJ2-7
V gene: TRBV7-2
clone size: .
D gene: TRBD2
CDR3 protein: CASSAGGPPYEQYF
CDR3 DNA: TGTGCCAGCAGCGCGGGAGGTCCCCCCTACGAGCAGTACTTC

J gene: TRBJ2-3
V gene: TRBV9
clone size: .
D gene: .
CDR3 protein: CASSVAGLAGDTQYF
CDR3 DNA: TGTGCCAGCAGCGTAGCTGGGCTAGCTGGAGATACGCAGTATTTT

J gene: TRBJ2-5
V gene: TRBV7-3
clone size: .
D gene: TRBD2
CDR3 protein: CASSLAGGQETQYF
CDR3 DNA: TGTGCCAGCAGCTTAGCGGGAGGGCAGGAGACCCAGTACTTC

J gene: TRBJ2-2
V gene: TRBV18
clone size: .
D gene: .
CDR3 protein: CASSPDSGELFF
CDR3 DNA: TGTGCCAGCTCACCTGACAGCGGGGAGCTGTTTTTT

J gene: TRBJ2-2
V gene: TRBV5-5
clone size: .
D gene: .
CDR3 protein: CASSLWTVNTGELFF
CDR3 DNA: TGTGCCAGCAGCTTGTGGACAGTGAACACCGGGGAGCTGTTTTTT

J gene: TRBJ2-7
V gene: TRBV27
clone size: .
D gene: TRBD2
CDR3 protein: CASRPAGGNSYEQYF
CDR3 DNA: TGTGCCAGCAGGCCCGCGGGAGGGAACTCCTACGAGCAGTACTTC

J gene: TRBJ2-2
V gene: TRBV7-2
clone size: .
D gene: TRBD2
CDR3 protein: CASSLMRAPGGGELFF
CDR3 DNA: TGTGCCAGCAGCTTAATGCGGGCCCCGGGGGGAGGGGAGCTGTTTTTT

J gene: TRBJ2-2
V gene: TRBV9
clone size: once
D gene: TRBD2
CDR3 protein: CASSVASGNTGELFF
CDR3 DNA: TGTGCCAGCAGCGTAGCTAGCGGCAACACCGGGGAGCTGTTTTTT

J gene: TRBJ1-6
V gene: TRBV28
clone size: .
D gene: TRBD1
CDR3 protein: CASSSRGQGSYNSPLHF
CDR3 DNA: TGTGCCAGCAGTTCGCGGGGACAGGGGTCCTATAATTCACCCCTCCACTTT

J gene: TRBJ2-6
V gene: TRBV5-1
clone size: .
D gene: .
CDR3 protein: CASSLQTSGANVLTF
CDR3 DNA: TGCGCCAGCAGCTTACAAACCTCGGGGGCCAACGTCCTGACTTTC

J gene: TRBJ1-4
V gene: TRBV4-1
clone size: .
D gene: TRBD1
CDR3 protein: CASRQNPRTGDNEKLFF
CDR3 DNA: TGCGCCAGCAGGCAGAACCCCCGGACAGGGGACAATGAAAAACTGTTTTTT

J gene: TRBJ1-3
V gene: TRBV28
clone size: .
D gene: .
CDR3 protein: CASHSEGPNSGNTIYF
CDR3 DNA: TGTGCCAGCCATAGCGAGGGTCCGAACTCTGGAAACACCATATATTTT

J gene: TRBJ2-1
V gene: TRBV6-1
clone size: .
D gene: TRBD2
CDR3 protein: CASSEVAGGTYNEQFF
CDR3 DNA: TGTGCCAGCAGTGAAGTTGCGGGAGGAACTTACAATGAGCAGTTCTTC

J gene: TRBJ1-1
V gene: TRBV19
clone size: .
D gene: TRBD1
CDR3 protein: CASSIGQGRNEAFF
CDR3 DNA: TGTGCCAGTAGTATCGGACAGGGGAGAAATGAAGCTTTCTTT

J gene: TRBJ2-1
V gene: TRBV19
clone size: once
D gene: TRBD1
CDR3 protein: CASSGTGGIEQFF
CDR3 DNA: TGTGCCAGCTCCGGGACAGGGGGCATTGAGCAGTTCTTC

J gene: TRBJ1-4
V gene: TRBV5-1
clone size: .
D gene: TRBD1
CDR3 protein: CASSLNPQGATNEKLFF
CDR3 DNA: TGCGCCAGCAGCTTGAACCCACAGGGGGCAACTAATGAAAAACTGTTTTTT

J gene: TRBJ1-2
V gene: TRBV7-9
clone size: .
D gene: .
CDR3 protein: CASSLVKSQARDGYTF
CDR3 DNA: TGTGCCAGCAGCTTAGTTAAGAGTCAGGCGCGAGATGGCTACACCTTC

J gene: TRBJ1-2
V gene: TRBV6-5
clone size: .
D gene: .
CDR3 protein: CASSSNRVFDYGYTF
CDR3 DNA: TGTGCCAGCAGTTCAAACAGGGTTTTTGACTATGGCTACACCTTC

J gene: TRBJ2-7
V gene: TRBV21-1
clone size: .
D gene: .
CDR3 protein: CASSKGGGRRRVYEQYF
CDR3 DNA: TGTGCCAGCAGCAAAGGGGGGGGGCGGAGGCGTGTCTACGAGCAGTACTTC

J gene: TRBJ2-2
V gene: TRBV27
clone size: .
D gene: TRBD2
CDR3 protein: CASRHGTTNTGELFF
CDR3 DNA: TGTGCCAGCAGGCATGGGACTACGAACACCGGGGAGCTGTTTTTT

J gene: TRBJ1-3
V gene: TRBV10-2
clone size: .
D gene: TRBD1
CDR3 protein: CASSDPTGVKLGNTIYF
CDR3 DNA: TGCGCCAGCAGTGACCCGACAGGGGTCAAACTTGGAAACACCATATATTTT

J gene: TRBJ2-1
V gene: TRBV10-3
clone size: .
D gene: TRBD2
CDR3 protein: CAISEPGLAGGNEQFF
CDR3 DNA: TGTGCCATCAGTGAGCCGGGACTAGCGGGAGGAAATGAGCAGTTCTTC

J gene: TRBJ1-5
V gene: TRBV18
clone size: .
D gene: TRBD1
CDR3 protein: CASSPDRGQPQHF
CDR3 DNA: TGTGCCAGCTCACCGGACAGGGGACAGCCCCAGCATTTT

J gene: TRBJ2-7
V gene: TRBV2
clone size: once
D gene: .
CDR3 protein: CASRGGLSYEQYF
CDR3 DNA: TGTGCCAGCAGGGGGGGACTTTCCTACGAGCAGTACTTC

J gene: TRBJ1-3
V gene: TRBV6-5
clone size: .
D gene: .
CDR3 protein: CASTPGGPGNTIYF
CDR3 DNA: TGTGCCAGCACCCCCGGAGGGCCCGGAAACACCATATATTTT

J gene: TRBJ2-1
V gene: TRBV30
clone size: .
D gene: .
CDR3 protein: CAWSEDRRNDEQFF
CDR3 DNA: TGTGCCTGGAGTGAGGATCGGCGGAATGATGAGCAGTTCTTC

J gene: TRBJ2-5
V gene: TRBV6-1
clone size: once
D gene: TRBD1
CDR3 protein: CASRRGQYQETQYF
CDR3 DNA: TGTGCCAGCAGGAGGGGACAGTACCAAGAGACCCAGTACTTC

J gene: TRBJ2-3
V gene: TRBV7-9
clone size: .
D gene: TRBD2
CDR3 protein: CASSLGSGSTDTQYF
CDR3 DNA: TGTGCCAGCAGCTTAGGGAGCGGGAGTACAGATACGCAGTATTTT

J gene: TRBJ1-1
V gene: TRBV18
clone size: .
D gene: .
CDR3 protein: CASSPTSGLEAFF
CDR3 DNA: TGTGCCAGCTCACCGACGTCGGGACTAGAAGCTTTCTTT

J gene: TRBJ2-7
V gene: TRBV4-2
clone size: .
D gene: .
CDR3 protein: CASSQDVEQYF
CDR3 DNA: TGTGCCAGCAGCCAAGACGTCGAGCAGTACTTC

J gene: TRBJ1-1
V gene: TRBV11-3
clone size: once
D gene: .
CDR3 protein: CASSLGPIGGAANTEAFF
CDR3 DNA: TGTGCCAGCAGCTTAGGGCCCATCGGGGGGGCCGCCAACACTGAAGCTTTCTTT

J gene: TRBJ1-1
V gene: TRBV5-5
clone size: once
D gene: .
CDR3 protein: CASSKTGNTEAFF
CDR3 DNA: TGTGCCAGCAGCAAGACAGGGAACACTGAAGCTTTCTTT

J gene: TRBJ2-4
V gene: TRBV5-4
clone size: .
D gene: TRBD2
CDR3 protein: CASSRNSGRPPAIQYF
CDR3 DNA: TGTGCCAGCAGCCGAAATAGCGGGAGGCCCCCTGCGATTCAGTACTTC

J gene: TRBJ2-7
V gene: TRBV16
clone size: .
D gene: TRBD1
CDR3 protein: CASSQFGTGDYEQYF
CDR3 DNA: TGTGCCAGCAGCCAGTTTGGGACAGGGGACTACGAGCAGTACTTC

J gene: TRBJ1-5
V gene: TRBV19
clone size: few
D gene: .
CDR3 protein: CASSQLRGQPQHF
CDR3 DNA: TGTGCCAGTAGTCAATTACGGGGTCAGCCCCAGCATTTT

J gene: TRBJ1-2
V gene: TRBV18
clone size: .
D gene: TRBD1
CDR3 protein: CASSPSQVVTGEDGYTF
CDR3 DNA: TGTGCCAGCTCACCGTCCCAAGTGGTGACAGGGGAGGATGGCTACACCTTC

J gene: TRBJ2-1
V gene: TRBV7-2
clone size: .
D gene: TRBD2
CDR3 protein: CASSFELAGNEQFF
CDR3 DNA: TGTGCCAGCAGCTTCGAACTAGCGGGAAATGAGCAGTTCTTC

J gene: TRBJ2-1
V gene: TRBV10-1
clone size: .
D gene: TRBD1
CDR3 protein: CASSEDTGGITYNEQFF
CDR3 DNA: TGCGCCAGCAGTGAGGACACAGGGGGAATAACCTACAATGAGCAGTTCTTC

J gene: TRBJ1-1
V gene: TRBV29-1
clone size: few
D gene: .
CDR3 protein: CSAKNQGAFF
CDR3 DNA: TGCAGCGCCAAAAACCAGGGAGCTTTCTTT

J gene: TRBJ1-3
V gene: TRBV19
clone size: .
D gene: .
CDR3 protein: CASSRGTGNTIYF
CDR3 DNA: TGTGCCAGTAGTCGGGGGACCGGAAACACCATATATTTT

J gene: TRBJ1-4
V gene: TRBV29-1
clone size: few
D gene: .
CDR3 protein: CSGMNSEEKLFF
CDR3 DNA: TGCAGCGGGATGAATAGCGAGGAAAAACTGTTTTTT

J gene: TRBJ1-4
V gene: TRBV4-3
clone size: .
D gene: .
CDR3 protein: CASSQQGREGEKLFF
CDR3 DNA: TGCGCCAGCAGCCAACAAGGGCGGGAGGGAGAAAAACTGTTTTTT

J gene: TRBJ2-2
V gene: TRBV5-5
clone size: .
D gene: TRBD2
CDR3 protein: CASSLSPGGTGELFF
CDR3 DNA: TGTGCCAGCAGCTTGAGTCCGGGGGGGACCGGGGAGCTGTTTTTT

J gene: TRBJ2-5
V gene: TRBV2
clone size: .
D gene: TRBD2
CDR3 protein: CASSEWTSGRGGEQYF
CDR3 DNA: TGTGCCAGCAGTGAATGGACTAGCGGGAGGGGAGGTGAGCAGTACTTC